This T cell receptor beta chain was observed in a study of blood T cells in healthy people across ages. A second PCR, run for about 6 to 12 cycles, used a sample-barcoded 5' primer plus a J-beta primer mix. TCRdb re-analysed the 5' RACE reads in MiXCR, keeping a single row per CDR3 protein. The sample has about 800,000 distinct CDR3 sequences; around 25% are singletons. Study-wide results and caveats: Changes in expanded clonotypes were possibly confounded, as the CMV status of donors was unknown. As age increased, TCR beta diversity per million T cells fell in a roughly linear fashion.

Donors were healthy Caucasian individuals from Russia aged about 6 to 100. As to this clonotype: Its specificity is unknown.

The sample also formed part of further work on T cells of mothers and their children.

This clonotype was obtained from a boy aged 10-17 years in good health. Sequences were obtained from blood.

DNA of the CDR3: TGCGCCAGCAGCCAGGCGGACACAGGGGGCGGGACAGATACGCAGTATTTT. Residues: CASSQADTGGGTDTQYF. J is TRBJ2-3 and V is TRBV4-3; 9 positions agree with TRBD1. The CDR3 contains 17 residues. Germline loops: CDR1 LGHNA, CDR2 YSLEER. Trimming cost V 3 bases and J 3 bases; bases outside gene matches: 10.